One T cell receptor beta chain is described in this entry. Its antigen is currently unknown. This entry comes from a study of T cells expressing NK-cell markers. The wider study: CD3+CD56+NKG2C+, CD3+CD56+NKG2C- and CD3+CD56-NKG2C+ T cells, once sorted, supplied the TCR beta repertoires. The study's findings and limits: A few donors showed these clonotypes also leading the CD3+CD56-NKG2C+ fraction. Dominant NKG2C+ clonotypes made up roughly 1.0-7.5% of CD8+ T cells in roughly 6 donors.

Template switching by 5'RACE with UMIs generated the TCR beta cDNA. For each CDR3 protein, TCRdb gives one entry from its re-call of the 5' RACE reads, without DNA. The table for this sample gives roughly 430,000 distinct CDR3 sequences. This sequence originates from a woman between 18 and 70 years old in good health. Sequencing was carried out using blood T cells: a sorted CD56 or NKG2C T cell subset, CD4+ or CD8+ T cells, or bulk PBMC T cells (not recorded which).

The CDR3 region is CASSVDASSYNEQFF. This rearrangement joins TRBV9 to TRBJ2-1. The germline gives CDR1 SGDLS, CDR2 YYNGEE. This CDR3 comprises 15 residues.